This T cell receptor beta chain is drawn from a study of cytomegalovirus exposure and HLA in healthy donors. Overall study context: Tens of millions of unique TCRs from HLA-typed donors made up an early data release.

The PCR contained 60 Vbeta and 13 Jbeta primers. Sequencing was performed with immunoSEQ multiplex PCR; in TCRdb, only in-frame clones are kept and a portion is missing. Seen in this sample are around 31,000 clones; the ten most common clones hold 0.71%. The CDR3 runs to 15 residues. The germline V gene has CDR1 LNHDA and CDR2 SQIVND (reference sequence). The ends were cut back, 4 bases at V and 0 bases at J, with 10 bases in the middle. Note on this clone: No antigen is known for it.

Whole-study results and caveats: It was reported that TCR beta sequences correctly inferred the HLA-A and HLA-B alleles for most subjects. The only immune exposure information that was available was CMV serostatus.

The specimen sequenced was PBMCs. This sequence originates from a man younger than 45 in good health and CMV-seronegative. The chain uses TRBV19 and TRBJ1-3; tentatively, D is TRBD1 (6 bases). CDR3 in DNA: TGTGCCAGTAGTAGACAGGTAACCTCTGGAAACACCATATATTTT. It specifies CASSRQVTSGNTIYF.